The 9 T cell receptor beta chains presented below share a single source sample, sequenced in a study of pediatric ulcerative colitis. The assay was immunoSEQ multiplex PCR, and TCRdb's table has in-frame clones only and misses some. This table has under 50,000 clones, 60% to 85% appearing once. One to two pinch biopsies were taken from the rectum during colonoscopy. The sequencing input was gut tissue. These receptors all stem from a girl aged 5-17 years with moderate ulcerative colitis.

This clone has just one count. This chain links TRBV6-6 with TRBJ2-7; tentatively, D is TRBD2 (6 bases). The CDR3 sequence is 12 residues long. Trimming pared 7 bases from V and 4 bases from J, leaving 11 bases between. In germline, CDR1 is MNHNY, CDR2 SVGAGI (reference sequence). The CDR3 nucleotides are TGTGCCAGCAAGACGGGAGAGTACGAGCAGTACTTC. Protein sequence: CASKTGEYEQYF.

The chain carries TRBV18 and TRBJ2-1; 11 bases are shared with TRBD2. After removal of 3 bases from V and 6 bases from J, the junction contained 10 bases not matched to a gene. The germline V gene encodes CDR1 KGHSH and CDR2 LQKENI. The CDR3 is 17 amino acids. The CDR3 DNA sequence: TGTGCCAGCTCACCTACTAGCGGGAGCCCTCTGGTCAATGAGCAGTTCTTC. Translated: CASSPTSGSPLVNEQFF.

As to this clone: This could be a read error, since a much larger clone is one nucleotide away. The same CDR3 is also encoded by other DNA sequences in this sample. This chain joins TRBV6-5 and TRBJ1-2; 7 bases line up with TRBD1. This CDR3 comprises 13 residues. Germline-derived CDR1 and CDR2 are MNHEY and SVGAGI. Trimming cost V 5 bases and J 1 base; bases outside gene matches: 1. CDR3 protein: CASSRQGNYGYTF. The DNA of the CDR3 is TGTGCCAGCAGTCGACAGGGTAACTATGGCTACACCTTC.

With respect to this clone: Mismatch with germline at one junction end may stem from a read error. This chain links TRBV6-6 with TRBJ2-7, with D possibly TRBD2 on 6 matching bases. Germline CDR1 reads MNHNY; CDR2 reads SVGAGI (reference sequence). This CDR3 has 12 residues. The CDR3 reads CASSLRGTENNF. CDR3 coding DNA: TGTGCCAGCAGCCTGCGCGGGACCGAGAATAACTTC.

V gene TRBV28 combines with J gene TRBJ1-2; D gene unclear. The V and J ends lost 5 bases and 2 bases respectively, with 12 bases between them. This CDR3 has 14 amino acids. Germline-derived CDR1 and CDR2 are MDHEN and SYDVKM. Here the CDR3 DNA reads TGTGCCAGCAGTCCCCCCGGACGGAACTATGGCTACACCTTC. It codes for CASSPPGRNYGYTF.

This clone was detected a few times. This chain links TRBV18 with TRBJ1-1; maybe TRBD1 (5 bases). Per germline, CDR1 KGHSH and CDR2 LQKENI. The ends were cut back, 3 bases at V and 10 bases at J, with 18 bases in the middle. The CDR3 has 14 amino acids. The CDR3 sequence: CASSPRTREGLAFF. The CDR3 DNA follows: TGTGCCAGCTCACCCCGCACCCGGGAGGGGTTAGCTTTCTTT.

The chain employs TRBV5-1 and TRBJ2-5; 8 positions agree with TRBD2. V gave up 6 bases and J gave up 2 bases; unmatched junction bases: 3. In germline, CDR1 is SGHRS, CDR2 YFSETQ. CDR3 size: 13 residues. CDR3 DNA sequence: TGCGCCAGCACAGTAGCGGGACAAGAGACCCAGTACTTC. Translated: CASTVAGQETQYF.

The CDR3 DNA is TGTGCCAGCAGCCCGGGACAGGAGGTGGGTGGCTACACCTTC. Translation gives CASSPGQEVGGYTF. The V call is TRBV6-5, the J call TRBJ1-2; 8 bases map to TRBD1. V gave up 6 bases and J gave up 7 bases; unmatched junction bases: 10. This CDR3 comprises 14 residues. Germline-derived CDR1 and CDR2 are MNHEY and SVGAGI.

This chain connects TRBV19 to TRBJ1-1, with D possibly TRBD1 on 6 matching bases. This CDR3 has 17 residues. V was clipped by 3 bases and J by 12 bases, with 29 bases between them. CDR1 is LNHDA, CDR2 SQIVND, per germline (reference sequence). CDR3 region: CASSIWGGRSPVAGSFF. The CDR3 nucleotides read TGTGCCAGTAGTATTTGGGGGGGGCGGTCGCCCGTGGCCGGGTCTTTCTTT.